The rows below give T cell receptor beta chains drawn from one sample of a study of CD8+CD57+ T cells in acquired aplastic anemia. TCRdb used MiXCR to reprocess the reads, holding one entry per CDR3 protein. Of over 150,000 distinct CDR3 sequences listed, roughly two thirds are singletons. The sequenced material came from sorted CD4+, CD8+, or CD8+CD57+ T cells (not recorded which) from PBMCs. The receptors here all came from a human donor with aplastic anemia. Each CDR3 is given with its conserved first and last residue. Fields, in order: J gene, D gene, V gene, clone size, CDR3 length, CDR3 DNA, CDR3 protein. The D gene is left open where the match is weak. Expanded clones get a size class; other rows say once, few or many, or leave the size out.

J: TRBJ2-1
D: TRBD2
V: TRBV29-1
size: few
length: 14
DNA: TGCAGCGCGCCGGGACTAGCGATCTACAATGAGCAGTTCTTC
CDR3: CSAPGLAIYNEQFF

J: TRBJ1-1
D: TRBD1
V: TRBV19
size: NA
length: 16
DNA: TGTGCCAGTAGGCCGGGGACAGGGGGCGCGGGTACTGAAGCTTTCTTT
CDR3: CASRPGTGGAGTEAFF

J: TRBJ2-2
D: TRBD1
V: TRBV2
size: NA
length: 16
DNA: TGTGCCAGCAGTGAGGGGACAGTATCTAACACCGGGGAGCTGTTTTTT
CDR3: CASSEGTVSNTGELFF

J: TRBJ2-7
D: NA
V: TRBV7-7
size: NA
length: 15
DNA: TGTGCCAGCAGCTTAGGGCCAGGGGTCGTATACGAGCAGTACTTC
CDR3: CASSLGPGVVYEQYF

J: TRBJ1-5
D: NA
V: TRBV20-1
size: many
length: 15
DNA: TGCAGTGCCCCAGGGTCGGGAGACCGCAATGAGCCCCAGCATTTT
CDR3: CSAPGSGDRNEPQHF

J: TRBJ1-4
D: NA
V: TRBV19
size: many
length: 12
DNA: TGTGCCAGTATGAGTTCCAATGAAAAACTGTTTTTT
CDR3: CASMSSNEKLFF

J: TRBJ2-4
D: TRBD1
V: TRBV10-1
size: NA
length: 14
DNA: TGCGCCAGCAGTTCTGGACAGGGTGTGGACATTCAGTACTTC
CDR3: CASSSGQGVDIQYF

J: TRBJ1-2
D: NA
V: TRBV29-1
size: NA
length: 13
DNA: TGCAGTGATCAAGGGAGGTACTCCTATGGCTACACCTTC
CDR3: CSDQGRYSYGYTF

J: TRBJ2-7
D: NA
V: TRBV11-2
size: NA
length: 13
DNA: TGTGCCAGCAGCTTAGTAGTGGCCTACGAGCAGTACTTC
CDR3: CASSLVVAYEQYF

J: TRBJ2-3
D: NA
V: TRBV29-1
size: NA
length: 15
DNA: TGCAGCTCCCGAGTAGGGTTCGGGGGCACAGATACGCAGTATTTT
CDR3: CSSRVGFGGTDTQYF

J: TRBJ1-6
D: NA
V: TRBV19
size: NA
length: 12
DNA: TGTGCCAGTAGTTCCGGGGATTCACCCCTCCACTTT
CDR3: CASSSGDSPLHF

J: TRBJ2-2
D: TRBD2
V: TRBV10-3
size: once
length: 17
DNA: TGTGCCATCAGTGAGTCTCCGTCGCGGGGGGGTACCGGGGAGCTGTTCTTT
CDR3: CAISESPSRGGTGELFF

J: TRBJ1-1
D: NA
V: TRBV20-1
size: many
length: 13
DNA: TGCAGTGCTAGCTCCGGGGGGACCACTGAAGCTTTCTTT
CDR3: CSASSGGTTEAFF

J: TRBJ1-5
D: TRBD1
V: TRBV19
size: many
length: 15
DNA: TGTGCCAGTAGTTGGGACAGGGGTCCCAATCAGCCCCAGCATTTT
CDR3: CASSWDRGPNQPQHF

J: TRBJ2-5
D: TRBD2
V: TRBV19
size: once
length: 18
DNA: TGTGCCAGTAGTCCCCCACTAGCGGGGGATTACTACAATGAGGCCCAGTACTTC
CDR3: CASSPPLAGDYYNEAQYF

J: TRBJ1-2
D: TRBD1
V: TRBV20-1
size: NA
length: 11
DNA: TGCAGTAACAGGGGTGGCTATGGCTACACCTTC
CDR3: CSNRGGYGYTF

J: TRBJ2-7
D: NA
V: TRBV20-1
size: NA
length: 16
DNA: TGCAGTGCTACTTATCGTTTAGGGCTAGCGAGCAACGAGCAGTACTTC
CDR3: CSATYRLGLASNEQYF

J: TRBJ2-1
D: NA
V: TRBV20-1
size: NA
length: 10
DNA: TGCAGTGCTAGTAACAATGAGCAGTTCTTC
CDR3: CSASNNEQFF

J: TRBJ2-3
D: NA
V: TRBV7-3
size: NA
length: 14
DNA: TGTGCCAGCAGCTCCCTCGGGAGCACAGATACGCAGTATTTT
CDR3: CASSSLGSTDTQYF

J: TRBJ2-1
D: TRBD1
V: TRBV20-1
size: NA
length: 15
DNA: TGCAGTGCCCCATACCGGGACAGACCCTACAATGAGCAGTTCTTC
CDR3: CSAPYRDRPYNEQFF

J: TRBJ2-7
D: NA
V: TRBV6-1
size: NA
length: 10
DNA: TGTGCCAGCACAATTAGCGAGCAGTACTTC
CDR3: CASTISEQYF

J: TRBJ1-2
D: TRBD1
V: TRBV10-1
size: NA
length: 13
DNA: TGCGCCAGCAGGAAGACAGGGGATGATGGCTACACCTTC
CDR3: CASRKTGDDGYTF

J: TRBJ1-6
D: NA
V: TRBV7-9
size: NA
length: 16
DNA: TGTGCCAGCAGCTCCCCTCAAATGGGACCCCATTCACCCCTCCACTTT
CDR3: CASSSPQMGPHSPLHF

J: TRBJ2-3
D: TRBD2
V: TRBV6-4
size: NA
length: 16
DNA: TGTGCCAGCAGTGATGGGACTAGCGAGGGCACAGATACGCAGTATTTT
CDR3: CASSDGTSEGTDTQYF

J: TRBJ2-5
D: NA
V: TRBV2
size: many
length: 13
DNA: TGTGCCAGCGGCCGGGATCTCCAAGAGACCCAGTACTTC
CDR3: CASGRDLQETQYF

J: TRBJ2-5
D: TRBD2
V: TRBV7-9
size: NA
length: 14
DNA: TGTGCCAGCAGCCCGTTTAGCGGGGGAGAGACCCAGTACTTC
CDR3: CASSPFSGGETQYF

J: TRBJ2-3
D: NA
V: TRBV7-2
size: few
length: 11
DNA: TGTGCCAGCAGCTTCACAGATACGCAGTATTTT
CDR3: CASSFTDTQYF

J: TRBJ1-4
D: NA
V: TRBV10-2
size: NA
length: 13
DNA: TGCGCCAGCAACGGACGGGGTGATGAAAAACTGTTTTTT
CDR3: CASNGRGDEKLFF

J: TRBJ2-7
D: NA
V: TRBV24-1
size: NA
length: 12
DNA: TGTGCCACAGGGGACACGGACTACGAGCAGTACTTC
CDR3: CATGDTDYEQYF

J: TRBJ2-1
D: NA
V: TRBV5-1
size: NA
length: 15
DNA: TGCGCCAGCAGCTTGGGAGGGGGGGCGTACAATGAGCAGTTCTTC
CDR3: CASSLGGGAYNEQFF

J: TRBJ2-5
D: NA
V: TRBV2
size: NA
length: 14
DNA: TGTGCCAGCAGTGACCGGGGGGCATGGGAGACCCAGTACTTC
CDR3: CASSDRGAWETQYF

J: TRBJ1-3
D: NA
V: TRBV10-3
size: NA
length: 16
DNA: TGTGCCATCAGTGAGGGAGGGCGAGACTCTGGAAACACCATATATTTT
CDR3: CAISEGGRDSGNTIYF

J: TRBJ1-2
D: NA
V: TRBV19
size: many
length: 13
DNA: TGTGCCAGTAGTCCCCGGGACTTCTATGGCTACACCTTC
CDR3: CASSPRDFYGYTF

J: TRBJ1-5
D: NA
V: TRBV20-1
size: once
length: 12
DNA: TGCAGTGCTCAGCCCATCATTCAGCCCCAGCATTTT
CDR3: CSAQPIIQPQHF

J: TRBJ2-1
D: NA
V: TRBV29-1
size: NA
length: 15
DNA: TGCAGCGTTCTCGGGGGGCACGAGGTCTACAATGAGCAGTTCTTC
CDR3: CSVLGGHEVYNEQFF

J: TRBJ2-7
D: NA
V: TRBV10-3
size: NA
length: 13
DNA: TGTGCCATCAGTGAGTTATCTACGGTTGAGCAGTACTTC
CDR3: CAISELSTVEQYF

J: TRBJ2-7
D: NA
V: TRBV5-4
size: few
length: 11
DNA: TGTGCCAGCAGCTTTGGCGTCGAGCAGTACTTC
CDR3: CASSFGVEQYF

J: TRBJ2-7
D: TRBD1
V: TRBV2
size: NA
length: 16
DNA: TGTGCCAGCGGGGTCGCCCTCAGGGGGTTAGCCTACGAGCAGTACTTC
CDR3: CASGVALRGLAYEQYF

J: TRBJ2-1
D: NA
V: TRBV6-2/TRBV6-3
size: NA
length: 14
DNA: TGTGCCAGCAGTTACAGAGGGGTCTCCTACGAGCAGTTCTTC
CDR3: CASSYRGVSYEQFF

J: TRBJ2-5
D: NA
V: TRBV20-1
size: NA
length: 14
DNA: TGCAGTGCTAGAGATCTCGCAGGGCAAGAGGCCCAGTACTTC
CDR3: CSARDLAGQEAQYF

J: TRBJ1-2
D: TRBD1
V: TRBV7-2
size: NA
length: 14
DNA: TGTGCCAGCAGCCCACTGACAGGGGACTATGGCTACACCTTC
CDR3: CASSPLTGDYGYTF

J: TRBJ2-1
D: NA
V: TRBV2
size: once
length: 15
DNA: TGTGCCAGCAGCAAGGAACAGGGGAGGTCGGCTGAGCAGTTCTTC
CDR3: CASSKEQGRSAEQFF

J: TRBJ1-2
D: TRBD1
V: TRBV2
size: NA
length: 14
DNA: TGTGCCAGCCGATTGACAGGGGGAGCGGGAGGCTACACCTTC
CDR3: CASRLTGGAGGYTF

J: TRBJ2-4
D: TRBD1
V: TRBV7-6
size: NA
length: 19
DNA: TGTGCCAGCAGCCAAGGGACAGCGAGGGGGCAGGTGTCCAAAAACATTCAGTACTTC
CDR3: CASSQGTARGQVSKNIQYF

J: TRBJ1-6
D: TRBD1
V: TRBV19
size: NA
length: 15
DNA: TGTGCCAGTAGTATCAGGACAGGGGGCAATTCACCCCTCCACTTT
CDR3: CASSIRTGGNSPLHF

J: TRBJ2-7
D: NA
V: TRBV10-3
size: NA
length: 16
DNA: TGTGCCATCAGTGACCCTCTCAGGAGCGACTCCTACGAGCAGTACTTC
CDR3: CAISDPLRSDSYEQYF

J: TRBJ1-1
D: NA
V: TRBV25-1
size: NA
length: 13
DNA: TGTGCCAGCAGTGAACAGTTCAGGGATGAAGCTTTCTTT
CDR3: CASSEQFRDEAFF

J: TRBJ1-6
D: NA
V: TRBV6-5
size: NA
length: 14
DNA: TGTGCCAGCAGTTACCAGGGGACGAATTCACCCCTCCACTTT
CDR3: CASSYQGTNSPLHF

J: TRBJ2-7
D: NA
V: TRBV5-1
size: NA
length: 14
DNA: TGCGCCAGCAGCTTGAGTCTAGCGAGCTACGAGCAGTACTTC
CDR3: CASSLSLASYEQYF

J: TRBJ2-7
D: NA
V: TRBV20-1
size: NA
length: 15
DNA: TGCAGTGCCGTTACCCCAGGGGACCTCTACTACGAGCAGTACTTC
CDR3: CSAVTPGDLYYEQYF

J: TRBJ2-7
D: NA
V: TRBV7-7
size: NA
length: 15
DNA: TGTGCCAGCGGTTTATTTAGGGACCCTACCTACGAGCAGTACTTC
CDR3: CASGLFRDPTYEQYF

J: TRBJ1-5
D: NA
V: TRBV2
size: once
length: 14
DNA: TGTGCCAGCAGTGAAGCAGCCGCCCATCAGCCCCAGCATTTT
CDR3: CASSEAAAHQPQHF

J: TRBJ2-3
D: NA
V: TRBV12-3/TRBV12-4
size: NA
length: 12
DNA: TGTGCCTGCAGCCGGACCACAGATACGCAGTATTTT
CDR3: CACSRTTDTQYF

J: TRBJ1-1
D: NA
V: TRBV6-4
size: NA
length: 13
DNA: TGTGCCAGCAGTGGAGTCCTGGGGGCTGAAGCTTTCTTT
CDR3: CASSGVLGAEAFF

J: TRBJ1-1
D: NA
V: TRBV20-1
size: once
length: 11
DNA: TGCAGTGCTAGGGCCGACACTGAAGCTTTCTTT
CDR3: CSARADTEAFF

J: TRBJ1-1
D: NA
V: TRBV7-6
size: few
length: 14
DNA: TGTGCCAGCAGCTTAGGACAGCTGAACACTGAAGCTTTCTTT
CDR3: CASSLGQLNTEAFF

J: TRBJ1-5
D: NA
V: TRBV11-2
size: NA
length: 16
DNA: TGTGCCAGCAGCTTAGCTTTGGGAGACGGCAATCAGCCCCAGCATTTT
CDR3: CASSLALGDGNQPQHF

J: TRBJ2-2
D: NA
V: TRBV28
size: NA
length: 14
DNA: TGTGCCAGCAGCCTGGGGCTAGGTGCCGGGGAGCTGTTTTTT
CDR3: CASSLGLGAGELFF

J: TRBJ1-2
D: NA
V: TRBV7-3
size: once
length: 13
DNA: TGTGCCAGCAGCTTAAACCCGAACTATGGCTACACCTTC
CDR3: CASSLNPNYGYTF

J: TRBJ2-7
D: NA
V: TRBV20-1
size: many
length: 14
DNA: TGCAGTGCTAGAGATATTGGGATAGAGCACGAGCAGTACTTC
CDR3: CSARDIGIEHEQYF